The 26 T cell receptor beta chains below come from one sample, sequenced in a study of shared clonotypes between healthy human individuals. Assay: immunoSEQ multiplex PCR; the TCRdb copy retains only in-frame clones and omits some. The sample has about 2 million clones; roughly 94% are singletons. Sequenced: naive CD4+ T cells sorted from blood. The subset: CD45RA+ positively selected. These receptors all come from a man aged 18 to 30 in good health.

The J gene is TRBJ2-1, the V gene TRBV18; 9 bases map to TRBD1. In germline, CDR1 is KGHSH, CDR2 LQKENI. The CDR3 is 17 amino acids. V gave up 3 bases and J gave up 9 bases; unmatched junction bases: 15. Here the CDR3 reads CASSPLPQGQGISEQFF. The CDR3 DNA reads TGTGCCAGCTCACCCCTGCCTCAGGGACAGGGAATAAGTGAGCAGTTCTTC.

This sequence joins TRBV30 and TRBJ1-6; D gene ambiguous. Trimming took 7 bases from V and 8 from J, leaving 9 bases between them. The CDR3 consists of 11 residues. In germline, CDR1 is GTSNPN, CDR2 SVGIG (reference sequence). The CDR3 nucleotides are TGTGCCTTCGACCGGGATTCACCCCTCCACTTT. It specifies CAFDRDSPLHF. Looking up the rest from reference TRBV30 and TRBJ1-6 gives the full variable domain: SQTIHQWPATLVQPVGSPLSLECTVEGTSNPNLYWYRQAAGRGLQLLFYSVGIGQISSEVPQNLSASRPQDRQFILSSKKLLLSDSGFYLCAFDRDSPLHFGNGTRLTVT.

In nucleotides, the CDR3 is TGCGCCAGCAGCCAAGATCTAAGGACAGGGGCAGAGACCCAGTACTTC. Translating it yields CASSQDLRTGAETQYF. V gene TRBV4-1 combines with J gene TRBJ2-5, with 9 nucleotides matching TRBD1. CDR1 is MGHRA and CDR2 is YSYEKL in the germline V gene. The CDR3 runs to 16 residues. V lost 0 bases to trimming and J lost 4 bases; unmatched junction nucleotides: 6.

V gene TRBV4-2 combines with J gene TRBJ2-1; D gene uncertain. This CDR3 spans 16 amino acids. Between the trimmed V and J ends, which lost 4 bases and 0 bases, there was a span of 13 bases. CDR1 is LGHNA and CDR2 is YNFKEQ in the germline V gene. CDR3 region: CASSLQLRSSYNEQFF. CDR3 bases: TGTGCCAGCAGCCTACAGCTCAGGAGCTCCTACAATGAGCAGTTCTTC.

As regards this clone: Germline and junction disagree at one end, which may indicate a read error. The gene calls are TRBV4-1 and TRBJ2-7; no reliable D call. The CDR3 is made up of 16 amino acids. Germline V gene data show CDR1 as MGHRA and CDR2 as YSYEKL. The CDR3 protein is CTSSQEERGISYEQYF. The CDR3 DNA reads TGCACCAGCAGCCAAGAGGAGCGAGGCATCTCCTACGAGCAGTACTTC.

The chain uses TRBV5-1 and TRBJ2-5, with D unclear. Germline lookup yields CDR1 SGHRS and CDR2 YFSETQ. V was trimmed by 3 bases and J by 2 bases, leaving 14 bases between them. This CDR3 has 15 amino acids. The CDR3 DNA is TGCGCCAGCAGCTGGGCAACTGGAAAGCAAGAGACCCAGTACTTC. The encoded protein is CASSWATGKQETQYF. Full variable domain (rest looked up from reference TRBV5-1 and TRBJ2-5): KAGVTQTPRYLIKTRGQQVTLSCSPISGHRSVSWYQQTPGQGLQFLFEYFSETQRNKGNFPGRFSGRQFSNSRSEMNVSTLELGDSALYLCASSWATGKQETQYFGPGTRLLVL.

The chain links TRBV19 to TRBJ2-7; D gene unclear. The CDR3 is made up of 12 amino acids. The V and J ends lost 9 bases and 8 bases respectively, with 17 bases between them. Germline V gene lookup returns CDR1 LNHDA and CDR2 SQIVND (reference sequence). CDR3 sequence: CARTRSECKQYF. Here the CDR3 DNA reads TGTGCCAGAACACGGAGTGAGTGCAAGCAGTACTTC.

The chain links TRBV5-8 to TRBJ1-1; no clear D. The CDR3 runs to 13 residues. CDR1 is SGHTS, CDR2 YDEGEE, per germline. V was shortened by 3 bases and J by 1 base, with 7 bases between the two germline ends. CDR3 sequence reads: CASSSPRNTEAFF. CDR3 coding DNA: TGTGCCAGCAGCTCTCCACGGAACACTGAAGCTTTCTTT.

This clone was counted a single time. The chain couples TRBV19 to TRBJ1-4; perhaps TRBD1 as D (6 bases). The V gene's germline CDR1 is LNHDA and CDR2 SQIVND (reference sequence). This CDR3 is 13 amino acids long. V gave up 2 bases and J gave up 7 bases, with 8 bases separating them. The CDR3 region is CASSITGAEKLFF. The CDR3 DNA reads TGTGCCAGTAGTATAACGGGGGCTGAAAAACTGTTTTTT.

A remark on this clone: Additional DNA sequences in this sample encode the identical CDR3. The CDR3 spells CASSPGTGNTGELFF. For the CDR3, the DNA is TGTGCCAGCAGCCCAGGGACAGGGAACACCGGGGAGCTGTTTTTT. This rearrangement joins TRBV11-3 to TRBJ2-2, with 8 bases lining up with TRBD1. The CDR3 is made up of 15 amino acids. With 5 bases clipped from V and 1 base from J, the junction kept 3 bases outside the gene matches. Germline CDR1 is SGHNT and CDR2 is YENEEA.

This chain joins TRBV29-1 and TRBJ1-1, with a tentative D call TRBD1 (5 bases). Germline V CDR1 and CDR2: SQVTM, ANQGSEA. There are 10 residues in the CDR3. With 7 bases removed from V and 12 bases from J, the gap between germline ends came to 15 bases. The CDR3 spells CSAGGRETFF. The CDR3 region has the DNA TGCAGCGCTGGGGGACGGGAAACTTTCTTT. The variable domain in full, with the rest retrieved from reference TRBV29-1 and TRBJ1-1, is SAVISQKPSRDICQRGTSLTIQCQVDSQVTMMFWYRQQPGQSLTLIATANQGSEATYESGFVIDKFPISRPNLTFSTLTVSNMSPEDSSIYLCSAGGRETFFGQGTRLTVV.

This chain joins TRBV5-1 and TRBJ2-3; no firm D call. The CDR3 has 13 residues. The germline V and J ends were trimmed by 4 bases and 0 bases, with 6 bases remaining between them. CDR1 is SGHRS and CDR2 is YFSETQ in the germline V gene. The CDR3 region has the DNA TGCGCCAGCAGCGCCTCTAGCACAGATACGCAGTATTTT. Translation: CASSASSTDTQYF.

The chain joins TRBV19 to TRBJ2-3, with TRBD1 identical over 7 bases. Germline loops: CDR1 LNHDA, CDR2 SQIVND (reference sequence). Trimming took 3 bases from V and 2 from J; bases not matched to a gene: 2. This CDR3 comprises 14 residues. In DNA, the CDR3 is TGTGCCAGTAGTATGGGACAGCTCACAGATACGCAGTATTTT. It yields the protein CASSMGQLTDTQYF.

The J gene is TRBJ1-2, the V gene TRBV13; 12 nucleotides match TRBD1. The V gene's germline CDR1 is PRHDT and CDR2 FYEKMQ (reference sequence). J was trimmed by 7 bases and V by 4 bases; bases with no gene match: 10. This CDR3 comprises 16 residues. The CDR3: CASSWGQGAKGGGYTF. Written as DNA, the CDR3 is TGTGCCAGCAGCTGGGGACAGGGGGCAAAGGGAGGTGGCTACACCTTC.

The J gene is TRBJ2-3, the V gene TRBV6-5; tentative D call: TRBD2 (6 bases). The V gene lost 1 base and the J gene lost 1 base, with 9 bases spanning the gap. In germline, CDR1 is MNHEY, CDR2 SVGAGI. This CDR3 is 15 amino acids long. In DNA, the CDR3 is TGTGCCAGCAGTTACTGGGGACTTCGCACAGATACGCAGTATTTT. Its protein is CASSYWGLRTDTQYF.

With respect to this clone: Other DNA sequences in the same sample also yield this CDR3. The chain couples TRBV9 to TRBJ2-2; maybe TRBD2 (6 bases). The germline CDR1 and CDR2 sequences are SGDLS and YYNGEE. This CDR3 spans 15 amino acids. Trimming removed 2 bases from V and 2 bases from J, with 10 bases in between. The DNA for the CDR3 is TGTGCCAGCAGCGTGGGGACTGTAAACACCGGGGAGCTGTTTTTT. Protein product: CASSVGTVNTGELFF.

The V call is TRBV7-2, the J call TRBJ2-4; TRBD1 matches 10 bases. Germline CDR1 reads SGHTA; CDR2 reads FQGNSA. The CDR3 consists of 13 residues. V was pared by 5 bases and J by 12 bases, with 7 bases of the junction left unmatched. CDR3 amino acids: CASSPSGQGGQYF. The DNA of the CDR3 is TGTGCCAGCAGCCCGAGCGGACAGGGGGGTCAGTACTTC.

This chain connects TRBV6-1 to TRBJ1-5; possible D gene TRBD1, 5 bases. The CDR3 runs 13 residues. Between the trimmed V and J ends, which lost 6 bases and 6 bases, there was a span of 12 bases. Germline values: CDR1 MNHNS, CDR2 SASEGT. The CDR3 spells CASRGVESQPQHF. The CDR3, as DNA: TGTGCCAGCAGGGGGGTAGAGTCTCAGCCCCAGCATTTT.

V gene TRBV20-1 combines with J gene TRBJ2-1; the D is unclear. V lost 5 bases to trimming and J lost 8 bases, with 10 bases between them. Germline-derived CDR1 and CDR2 are DFQATT and SNEGSKA (reference sequence). The CDR3 has 11 amino acids. CDR3 in amino acids: CSAYWRYEQFF. DNA of the CDR3: TGCAGTGCTTACTGGAGATATGAGCAGTTCTTC.

This clone was detected only once. The chain joins TRBV13 to TRBJ2-7; D is unresolved. Germline loops: CDR1 PRHDT, CDR2 FYEKMQ (reference sequence). There are 13 residues in the CDR3. The V and J ends lost 2 bases and 2 bases respectively, with 7 bases between them. The chain's CDR3 is CASSLNGPYEQYF. The DNA for the CDR3 is TGTGCCAGCAGCTTAAACGGTCCCTACGAGCAGTACTTC.

This clone was observed a few times. The rearrangement joins TRBV10-3 to TRBJ1-5, with a possible D match to TRBD1 (5 bases). Germline V lookup: CDR1 ENHRY, CDR2 SYGVKD. CDR3 size: 15 residues. V lost 4 bases and J 7 bases, leaving 17 bases between the germline ends. The CDR3 reads CAISVGTQGPQPQHF. The CDR3, as DNA: TGTGCCATCAGTGTGGGTACCCAGGGTCCCCAGCCCCAGCATTTT.

V and J are TRBV7-9 and TRBJ2-5; D unresolved. Germline lookup yields CDR1 SEHNR and CDR2 FQNEAQ (reference sequence). CDR3 size: 12 residues. V was cut by 5 bases and J by 4 bases, with 8 bases left in between. The CDR3 protein is CASSVGGETQYF. The CDR3 coding sequence is TGTGCCAGCAGCGTAGGCGGAGAGACCCAGTACTTC.

CDR3 amino acids: CASSFQGIGYEQYF. The DNA of the CDR3 is TGTGCCAGCAGTTTCCAGGGAATTGGGTACGAGCAGTACTTC. The chain employs TRBV27 and TRBJ2-7; possible D gene TRBD1, 5 bases. The CDR3 contains 14 residues. Germline V gene data show CDR1 as MNHEY and CDR2 as SMNVEV (reference sequence). V was clipped by 3 bases and J by 4 bases, with 13 bases between them.

V and J are TRBV7-2 and TRBJ2-1, with TRBD2 identical over 7 bases. Losses at the gene ends were 3 bases for V and 3 bases for J; bases not matched to a gene: 5. This CDR3 has 15 residues. CDR1 is SGHTA, CDR2 FQGNSA, per germline. CDR3 bases: TGTGCCAGCAGCTTGAGGCTAGCGGTCTACAATGAGCAGTTCTTC. Protein product: CASSLRLAVYNEQFF.

The rearrangement uses TRBV4-1 and TRBJ2-7; D unclear. Germline loops: CDR1 MGHRA, CDR2 YSYEKL. V was clipped by 4 bases and J by 0 bases, with 10 bases between them. The CDR3 spans 14 residues. The CDR3 reads CASSPYVSSYEQYF. As DNA, the CDR3 is TGCGCCAGCAGCCCCTACGTGAGCTCCTACGAGCAGTACTTC.

This clone has a single count. V usage is TRBV30 and J usage is TRBJ2-5, with D perhaps TRBD2 (7 bases). CDR1 is GTSNPN and CDR2 is SVGIG in the germline V gene (reference sequence). The V end was cut by 0 bases, the J end by 9 bases, with 14 bases between. There are 13 residues in the CDR3. DNA of the CDR3: TGTGCCTGGAGTGTAGGGGGGGGTCAGGCCCAGTACTTC. As protein: CAWSVGGGQAQYF.